Listed here is a single T cell receptor (beta chain). Its antigen remains unidentified. The sample originates from a study of T cells in Graves' hyperthyroidism and ophthalmopathy. On the study more broadly: Specimen type is peripheral blood, collected at initial diagnosis prior to any treatment. Study-level points and caveats: A median about 6.5 months before onset, the model predicted ophthalmopathy. Blood also contained most expanded thyroid clonotypes above 0.001.

TCR beta CDR3 sequences were amplified from RNA transcripts. The HTBI set primed first-round TCR CDR3 RT-PCR. One entry per CDR3 protein results from TCRdb running MiXCR on the multiplex PCR reads. This table has about 350,000 distinct CDR3 sequences, around 14% appearing once. The CDR3 sequence is 15 residues long. In germline, CDR1 is WNHNN, CDR2 SYGVQD (reference sequence). The germline V and J ends were trimmed by 3 bases and 7 bases, with 16 bases remaining between them. The rearrangement uses TRBV10-1 and TRBJ2-1; D might be TRBD2 (6 bases). The specimen was blood. This TCR derives from a woman in her twenties or thirties with Graves' hyperthyroidism. Here the CDR3 reads CASSDRSLLANEQFF. The CDR3 DNA sequence: TGCGCCAGCAGTGACCGATCCTTACTAGCAAATGAGCAGTTCTTC.